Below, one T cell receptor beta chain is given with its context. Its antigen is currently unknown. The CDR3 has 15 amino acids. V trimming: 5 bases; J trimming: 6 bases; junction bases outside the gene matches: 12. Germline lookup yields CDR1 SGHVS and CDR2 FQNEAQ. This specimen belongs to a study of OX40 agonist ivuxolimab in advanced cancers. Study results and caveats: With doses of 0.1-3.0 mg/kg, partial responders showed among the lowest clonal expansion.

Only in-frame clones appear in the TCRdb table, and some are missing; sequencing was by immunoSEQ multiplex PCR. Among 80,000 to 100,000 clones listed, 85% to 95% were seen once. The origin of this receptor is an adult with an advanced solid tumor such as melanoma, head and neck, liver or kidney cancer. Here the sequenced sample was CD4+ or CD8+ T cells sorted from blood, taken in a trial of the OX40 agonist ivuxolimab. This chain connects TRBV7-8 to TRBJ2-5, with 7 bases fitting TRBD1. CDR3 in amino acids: CASSDIRQGVKTQYF. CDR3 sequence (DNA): TGTGCCAGCAGCGACATTAGACAGGGCGTAAAGACCCAGTACTTC.